One and the same sample provided the 20 T cell receptor beta chains below, sequenced in a study of graft-versus-host responses after intestinal transplantation. Clones were sequenced by immunoSEQ multiplex PCR, and TCRdb holds only the in-frame ones, with some missing. The sample yields about 41,000 clones, 85% to 95% seen once. Their cognate antigens are unknown. The material sequenced was unstimulated CD8+ T cells sorted from spleen or lymph node cells, taken before transplant. Source of these receptors: a human donor who was the organ donor for an intestinal transplant.

This rearrangement joins TRBV5-4 to TRBJ1-1; TRBD1 matches 12 bases. Germline loops: CDR1 SGHNT, CDR2 YYREEE (reference sequence). Unmatched junction bases numbered 11, after V lost 3 bases and J lost 8 bases. The CDR3 runs 16 residues. In nucleotides, the CDR3 is TGTGCCAGCAGCTCAGCCGGGACAGGGGGCCCGTGGGAAGCTTTCTTT. Translation: CASSSAGTGGPWEAFF.

As DNA, the CDR3 is TGTGCCAGCAGTAGATGGACAGCTAGAAACACCATATATTTT. Translating gives CASSRWTARNTIYF. The rearrangement joins TRBV6-1 to TRBJ1-3; D is perhaps TRBD1 (6 bases). From germline, CDR1 is MNHNS and CDR2 SASEGT. Between the trimmed V and J ends, which lost 5 bases and 5 bases, there was a span of 13 bases. The CDR3 is 14 amino acids.

The chain employs TRBV18 and TRBJ2-2; D ambiguous. Trimming cost V 3 bases and J 6 bases, with 14 bases left between them. The germline gives CDR1 KGHSH, CDR2 LQKENI. The CDR3 spans 15 residues. The CDR3 coding sequence is TGTGCCAGCTCACCGAGCCGGAGCCCCCCCGGGGAGCTGTTTTTT. Translating it yields CASSPSRSPPGELFF.

Concerning this clone itself: Sequence at one end of the junction differs from germline and may be a read error. The CDR3 DNA is TGTGCCAGCAGCCTCGACAGTCTTCGTTTT. Amino acids: CASSLDSLRF. The chain links TRBV7-3 to TRBJ1-4, with D possibly being TRBD1 (5 bases). CDR3 length equals 10 residues. CDR1 is SGHTA, CDR2 FQGTGA, per germline.

V is TRBV9 and J is TRBJ2-3; D is possibly TRBD1 or TRBD2 (5 bases each). This CDR3 contains 12 residues. V dropped 1 base and J dropped 10 bases, with 10 bases sitting between them. From germline, CDR1 is SGDLS and CDR2 YYNGEE. The CDR3 loop reads CASSVSGTPQYF. The CDR3 region has the DNA TGTGCCAGCAGCGTATCCGGGACCCCGCAGTATTTT.

V and J are TRBV4-1 and TRBJ2-7; 8 positions agree with TRBD1. The CDR3 extends over 16 amino acids. Germline V gene data show CDR1 as MGHRA and CDR2 as YSYEKL. J gave up 4 bases and V 2 bases, and 10 bases lay outside the gene matches. The CDR3 bases are TGCGCCAGCAGCCAAAACTACAGGGGGTACGGGTACGAGCAGTACTTC. Encoded protein: CASSQNYRGYGYEQYF.

Here the CDR3 DNA reads TGTGCCAGCAGCCAGGCTCCCTTCCATGGGAACACTGAAGCTTTCTTT. Translation: CASSQAPFHGNTEAFF. The V gene is TRBV4-2, the J gene TRBJ1-1; no clear D gene. The germline V gene has CDR1 LGHNA and CDR2 YNFKEQ. Trimming shortened V by 3 bases and J by 1 base, and 15 bases separated the two germline ends. This CDR3 contains 16 residues.

The rearrangement uses TRBV7-3 and TRBJ2-1; D perhaps matches TRBD2 (6 bases). From germline, CDR1 is SGHTA and CDR2 FQGTGA. This CDR3 region has 15 residues. V was trimmed by 1 base and J by 7 bases, leaving 14 bases between them. The CDR3 DNA sequence: TGTGCCAGCAGCTTAAATGGCGGGGAGGCGAATGAGCAGTTCTTC. Protein: CASSLNGGEANEQFF.

The V call is TRBV7-9, the J call TRBJ2-7, with D unresolved. V lost 8 bases and J 6 bases, leaving 20 bases between the germline ends. Germline V lookup: CDR1 SEHNR, CDR2 FQNEAQ (reference sequence). The CDR3 totals 14 residues. CDR3 bases: TGTGCCAGCGGTTCCCTCACCGCTTACTGCGAGCAGTACTTC. Translated: CASGSLTAYCEQYF.

V usage is TRBV6-5 and J usage is TRBJ2-1; 7 bases agree with TRBD2. Germline lookup yields CDR1 MNHEY and CDR2 SVGAGI. CDR3 length equals 14 residues. V shed 4 bases, J shed 8 bases, and the junction held 8 bases outside the gene matches. In DNA form, the CDR3 reads TGTGCCAGCAGTTCCGGACTAGTTATCGATGAGCAGTTCTTC. Its translation: CASSSGLVIDEQFF.

This sequence joins TRBV5-6 and TRBJ1-5, with 7 bases that match TRBD1. The J segment lost 2 bases and the V segment lost 2 bases, leaving 7 bases of the junction unmatched. This CDR3 spans 16 amino acids. The V gene's germline CDR1 is SGHDT and CDR2 YYEEEE. CDR3 DNA: TGTGCCAGCAGCTTAGGGACAGAGCGTGGCAATCAGCCCCAGCATTTT. It encodes CASSLGTERGNQPQHF.

This chain connects TRBV27 to TRBJ1-5, with unresolved D. This CDR3 contains 13 residues. The V gene's germline CDR1 is MNHEY and CDR2 SMNVEV (reference sequence). Trimming stripped 0 bases from V and 6 bases from J, with 6 bases between. CDR3 coding DNA: TGTGCCAGCAGTTTATCGGGCAGTCAGCCCCAGCATTTT. Its translation: CASSLSGSQPQHF.

This rearrangement joins TRBV6-6 to TRBJ2-7, with a possible D match to TRBD2 (5 bases). CDR3 length equals 16 residues. Germline V gene lookup returns CDR1 MNHNY and CDR2 SVGAGI (reference sequence). V shed 6 bases and J shed 2 bases, with 20 bases lying between them. CDR3 sequence (DNA): TGTGCCAGCAGATCCTACGACCCCCGGGATCCCTACGAGCAGTACTTC. It specifies CASRSYDPRDPYEQYF.

The chain has TRBV19 and TRBJ2-1; D is unresolved. Germline lookup yields CDR1 LNHDA and CDR2 SQIVND (reference sequence). Trimming shortened V by 2 bases and J by 7 bases, and 6 bases separated the two germline ends. The CDR3 consists of 12 residues. The DNA for the CDR3 is TGTGCCAGTAGTATAATTGGTAATGAGCAGTTCTTC. Its translation is CASSIIGNEQFF.

The chain joins TRBV11-3 to TRBJ1-5; D is possibly TRBD1 (6 bases). Germline assignment: CDR1 SGHNT and CDR2 YENEEA. V was shortened by 6 bases and J by 5 bases, with 14 bases between the two germline ends. The CDR3 consists of 14 residues. CDR3 sequence reads: CASSMGRGHQPQHF. The CDR3 bases are TGTGCCAGCAGTATGGGCAGGGGCCATCAGCCCCAGCATTTT.

The CDR3 DNA sequence: TGTGCCAGCACCTCGACGTCCGGGACTAGCGAAATCTGGAGAAGCACAGATACGCAGTATTTT. Translated, it gives CASTSTSGTSEIWRSTDTQYF. The chain has TRBV7-6 and TRBJ2-3; TRBD2 matches 10 bases. This CDR3 has 21 amino acids. With V trimmed by 7 bases and J by 0 bases, 22 bases remained unmatched. Germline V CDR1 and CDR2: SGHVS, FNYEAQ.

About this clone itself: The same CDR3 also results from other DNA sequences found in this sample. The J gene is TRBJ2-1, the V gene TRBV2; D unclear. The CDR3 runs to 13 residues. Trimming pared 6 bases from V and 7 bases from J, leaving 13 bases between. The germline gives CDR1 SNHLY, CDR2 FYNNEI. The CDR3 DNA is TGTGCCAGCAGGGATATAGGCACGAATGAGCAGTTCTTC. It is translated as CASRDIGTNEQFF. Complete variable domain (other parts from reference TRBV2 and TRBJ2-1): EPEVTQTPSHQVTQMGQEVILRCVPISNHLYFYWYRQILGQKVEFLVSFYNNEISEKSEIFDDQFSVERPDGSNFTLKIRSTKLEDSAMYFCASRDIGTNEQFFGPGTRLTVL.

This clone was recorded once. The gene calls are TRBV3-2 and TRBJ2-4. TRBV3-2 is labeled a pseudogene. The CDR3 is 9 residues long. The CDR3 loop reads CASSLRGYF. CDR3 DNA: TGTGCCAGCAGCCTCCGTGGGTACTTC.

In its sample, this clone was seen once. The genes are TRBV2 and TRBJ2-3; D may match TRBD1 or TRBD2 (6 bases each). The ends were cut back, 5 bases at V and 2 bases at J, with 14 bases in the middle. Germline loops: CDR1 SNHLY, CDR2 FYNNEI. This CDR3 comprises 15 residues. CDR3 sequence reads: CASSSRGQFTDTQYF. As DNA, the CDR3 is TGTGCCAGCAGTTCTCGGGGGCAGTTCACAGATACGCAGTATTTT.

The chain links TRBV10-2 to TRBJ1-2; 10 bases are a match to TRBD1. After removal of 6 bases from V and 0 bases from J, the junction contained 10 bases not matched to a gene. There are 17 residues in the CDR3. From germline, CDR1 is WSHSY and CDR2 SAAADI. CDR3 region: CASRGQTGGSSNYGYTF. Here the CDR3 DNA reads TGCGCCAGCAGGGGCCAGACAGGGGGCAGTTCTAACTATGGCTACACCTTC.